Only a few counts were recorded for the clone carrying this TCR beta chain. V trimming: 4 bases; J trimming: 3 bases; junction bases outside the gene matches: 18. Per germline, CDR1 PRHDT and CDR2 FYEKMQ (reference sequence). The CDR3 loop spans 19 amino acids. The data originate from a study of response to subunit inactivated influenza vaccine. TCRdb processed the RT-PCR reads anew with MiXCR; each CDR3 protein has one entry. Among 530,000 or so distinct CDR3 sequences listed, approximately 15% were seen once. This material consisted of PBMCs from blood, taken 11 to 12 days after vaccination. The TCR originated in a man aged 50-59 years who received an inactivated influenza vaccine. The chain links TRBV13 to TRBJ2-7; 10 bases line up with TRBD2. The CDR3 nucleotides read TGTGCCAGCAGCTCCACTAGCGGGGTAAAGTTTGCGGCTCGCTACGAGCAGTACTTC. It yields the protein CASSSTSGVKFAARYEQYF.